Listed here are 13 T cell receptor beta chains from one sample, sequenced in a study of shared clonotypes between healthy human individuals. Sequenced by immunoSEQ multiplex PCR; TCRdb stores in-frame clones only, minus some. This sample carries about 2.4 million clones, around nine tenths of them seen once, and the ten largest clones take 0.14%. The sequenced sample was naive CD4+ T cells sorted from blood. The subset: CD45RA+ positively selected. These receptors came from a man aged 18-30 years in good health.

The chain carries TRBV6-1 and TRBJ2-7; 8 nucleotides agree with TRBD1. V gave up 5 bases and J gave up 3 bases; unmatched junction bases: 3. Per germline, CDR1 MNHNS and CDR2 SASEGT. This CDR3 comprises 13 residues. This chain's CDR3 is CASSTGGYYEQYF. In DNA form, the CDR3 reads TGTGCCAGCAGTACAGGGGGGTACTACGAGCAGTACTTC.

The genes are TRBV25-1 and TRBJ2-2, with 8 bases identical to TRBD1. The germline CDR1 and CDR2 sequences are MGHDK and SYGVNS. Trimming took 2 bases from V and 6 from J; bases not matched to a gene: 5. This CDR3 has 15 amino acids. CDR3 nucleotides: TGTGCCAGCAGTGAAGGAGACAGGGGTGCCGGGGAGCTGTTTTTT. It encodes CASSEGDRGAGELFF. Full variable domain (rest looked up from reference TRBV25-1 and TRBJ2-2): EADIYQTPRYLVIGTGKKITLECSQTMGHDKMYWYQQDPGMELHLIHYSYGVNSTEKGDLSSESTVSRIRTEHFPLTLESARPSHTSQYLCASSEGDRGAGELFFGEGSRLTVL.

The chain is built from TRBV7-2 and TRBJ1-6; D may be TRBD1 (5 bases). Trimming took off 4 bases at V and 7 bases at J, with 17 bases between the two ends. The CDR3 is made up of 16 amino acids. Germline-derived CDR1 and CDR2 are SGHTA and FQGNSA. CDR3 nucleotides: TGTGCCAGCAGCTCCCGTAGGGGACGGGAAAATTCACCCCTCCACTTT. It specifies CASSSRRGRENSPLHF. Full variable domain (rest looked up from reference TRBV7-2 and TRBJ1-6): GAGVSQSPSNKVTEKGKDVELRCDPISGHTALYWYRQSLGQGLEFLIYFQGNSAPDKSGLPSDRFSAERTGGSVSTLTIQRTQQEDSAVYLCASSSRRGRENSPLHFGNGTRLTVT.

This rearrangement joins TRBV12-5 to TRBJ2-3; the D gene is possibly TRBD1 (6 bases). Trimming stripped 5 bases from V and 4 bases from J, with 13 bases between. CDR1 and CDR2 (germline): LGHNT, FRNRAP. The CDR3 contains 14 residues. The CDR3 nucleotides read TGTGCTAGTGGTAAGGACAGCCATTCAGATACGCAGTATTTT. Its protein is CASGKDSHSDTQYF.

The rearrangement joins TRBV11-2 to TRBJ2-6; tentatively, D is TRBD2 (5 bases). The CDR3 length is 17 residues. Trimming removed 6 bases from V and 3 bases from J, with 18 bases in between. Germline loops: CDR1 SGHAT, CDR2 FQNNGV. The CDR3 DNA follows: TGTGCCAGCAGAGCGGCAGGACTGGGCAGTGGGGCCAACGTCCTGACTTTC. Translated, it gives CASRAAGLGSGANVLTF. The whole variable domain, filled in from reference TRBV11-2 and TRBJ2-6, reads EAGVAQSPRYKIIEKRQSVAFWCNPISGHATLYWYQQILGQGPKLLIQFQNNGVVDDSQLPKDRFSAERLKGVDSTLKIQPAKLEDSAVYLCASRAAGLGSGANVLTFGAGSRLTVL.

V gene TRBV28 combines with J gene TRBJ2-2, with 8 nucleotides matching TRBD2. CDR1 is MDHEN and CDR2 is SYDVKM in the germline V gene. The junction had 6 bases not matched to a gene; V was cut back by 2 bases and J by 7 bases. The CDR3 consists of 15 residues. The CDR3 region has the DNA TGTGCCAGCAGTTTACACGGGAGGGCTGTCGGGGAGCTGTTTTTT. Translating gives CASSLHGRAVGELFF.

This clone has only a few counts. This sequence joins TRBV7-6 and TRBJ1-5; a possible D gene is TRBD1 (5 bases). CDR3 length equals 13 residues. V was cut by 4 bases and J by 3 bases, with 7 bases left in between. Germline CDR1 SGHVS, CDR2 FNYEAQ. CDR3 protein: CASSSGLNQPQHF. DNA for the CDR3: TGTGCCAGCAGCTCGGGACTCAATCAGCCCCAGCATTTT.

The V gene is TRBV9, the J gene TRBJ1-1, with a tentative D call TRBD1 (5 bases). Looked up from germline, CDR1 is SGDLS and CDR2 is YYNGEE. CDR3 length: 16 amino acids. Trimming shortened V by 0 bases and J by 6 bases, and 18 bases separated the two germline ends. CDR3 in DNA: TGTGCCAGCAGCGTAGACTTAGGCAGGGAGGGTGCTGAAGCTTTCTTT. Translated, it gives CASSVDLGREGAEAFF.

This chain uses TRBV27 with TRBJ2-1; D is ambiguous. The CDR3 sequence is 11 residues long. Trimming took 4 bases from V and 13 from J, leaving 11 bases between them. Germline values: CDR1 MNHEY, CDR2 SMNVEV (reference sequence). CDR3 protein: CASSSTAEQFF. CDR3 DNA sequence: TGTGCCAGCAGTTCGACCGCGGAACAGTTCTTC.

This clone was observed once. This chain joins TRBV5-1 and TRBJ1-1; 7 nucleotides align to TRBD1. The CDR3 has 17 amino acids. Trimming at V came to 4 bases and at J to 4 bases, leaving 16 bases not matched to a gene. Germline values: CDR1 SGHRS, CDR2 YFSETQ. The CDR3 region is CASSISGTARYSTEAFF. DNA of the CDR3: TGCGCCAGCAGCATTAGCGGGACAGCCCGATATAGCACTGAAGCTTTCTTT.

V is TRBV18 and J is TRBJ2-1; 7 nucleotides align to TRBD1. Trimming removed 3 bases from V and 6 bases from J; junction bases left unmatched: 5. This CDR3 has 14 amino acids. The germline V gene encodes CDR1 KGHSH and CDR2 LQKENI. The CDR3 sequence is CASSPTDRVNEQFF. The CDR3, as DNA: TGTGCCAGCTCACCGACCGACAGGGTCAATGAGCAGTTCTTC.

This rearrangement joins TRBV6-5 to TRBJ1-2; no clear D gene. Germline CDR1 reads MNHEY; CDR2 reads SVGAGI. The CDR3 has 12 residues. V lost 4 bases and J 4 bases, leaving 7 bases between the germline ends. The CDR3 region has the DNA TGTGCCAGCAGTTGGGCACCCTATGGCTACACCTTC. It specifies CASSWAPYGYTF.

This clone appeared a single time. The V gene is TRBV5-6, the J gene TRBJ2-1, with 10 bases matching TRBD1. Germline V gene sequence: CDR1 SGHDT, CDR2 YYEEEE. This CDR3 spans 14 amino acids. J gave up 9 bases and V 4 bases, and 7 bases lay outside the gene matches. CDR3 loop: CASSGSGTGAEQFF. DNA of the CDR3: TGTGCCAGCAGCGGATCCGGGACAGGGGCTGAGCAGTTCTTC.